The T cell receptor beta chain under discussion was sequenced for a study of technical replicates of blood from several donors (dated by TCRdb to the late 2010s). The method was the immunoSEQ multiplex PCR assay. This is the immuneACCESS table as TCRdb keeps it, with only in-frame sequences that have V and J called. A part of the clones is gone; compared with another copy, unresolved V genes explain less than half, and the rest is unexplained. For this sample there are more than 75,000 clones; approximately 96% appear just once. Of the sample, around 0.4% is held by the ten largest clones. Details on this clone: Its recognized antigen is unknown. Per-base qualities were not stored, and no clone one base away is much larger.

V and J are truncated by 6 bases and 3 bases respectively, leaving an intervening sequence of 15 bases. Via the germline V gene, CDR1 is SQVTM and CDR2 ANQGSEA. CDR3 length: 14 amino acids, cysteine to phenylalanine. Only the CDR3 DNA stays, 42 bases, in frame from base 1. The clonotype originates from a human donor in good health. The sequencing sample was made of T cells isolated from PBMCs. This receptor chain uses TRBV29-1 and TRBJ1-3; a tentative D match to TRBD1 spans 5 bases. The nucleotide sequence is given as TGCAGCGTAGCTGGAGGGACGTATGGAAACACCATATATTTT. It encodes CSVAGGTYGNTIYF.